The clone carrying this T cell receptor beta chain appeared a single time. The antigen is unknown. Donors included only healthy HIV-negative adults lacking recent acute infections or vaccinations. CD45RA-negative memory and CD45RA+ naive subsets were split from the CD4+ cells. The germline V gene has CDR1 SGDLS and CDR2 YYNGEE. The germline V and J ends were trimmed by 3 bases and 6 bases, with 24 bases remaining between them. This CDR3 contains 17 residues. Per the original data handling: Sequence data from immunoSEQ were junction-only and lacked quality scores; consequently, filtering differed. The assay was immunoSEQ multiplex PCR, and TCRdb's table has in-frame clones only and misses some. That table furnishes V, J and clone size, whereas the DNA furnished D and trimming. The table has 950,000 to 1,100,000 clones, about 75% seen once. This entry comes from a study of shared clonotypes between healthy human individuals.

Whole-study findings and limits: Clonotype sharing across four donors was observed for about 4.8% of naive CD4 clonotypes.

This chain links TRBV9 with TRBJ1-2; tentative D call: TRBD1 (6 bases). This clonotype originated in a man aged 18 to 30 in good health. The sample was memory CD4+ T cells sorted from blood. Subset here: CD45RA-negative fraction. Here the CDR3 reads CASSDPINRAKGNGYTF. CDR3 nucleotide sequence: TGTGCCAGCAGCGACCCCATAAACAGGGCCAAGGGGAATGGCTACACCTTC. Complete variable domain (other parts from reference TRBV9 and TRBJ1-2): DSGVTQTPKHLITATGQRVTLRCSPRSGDLSVYWYQQSLDQGLQFLIQYYNGEERAKGNILERFSAQQFPDLHSELNLSSLELGDSALYFCASSDPINRAKGNGYTFGSGTRLTVV.